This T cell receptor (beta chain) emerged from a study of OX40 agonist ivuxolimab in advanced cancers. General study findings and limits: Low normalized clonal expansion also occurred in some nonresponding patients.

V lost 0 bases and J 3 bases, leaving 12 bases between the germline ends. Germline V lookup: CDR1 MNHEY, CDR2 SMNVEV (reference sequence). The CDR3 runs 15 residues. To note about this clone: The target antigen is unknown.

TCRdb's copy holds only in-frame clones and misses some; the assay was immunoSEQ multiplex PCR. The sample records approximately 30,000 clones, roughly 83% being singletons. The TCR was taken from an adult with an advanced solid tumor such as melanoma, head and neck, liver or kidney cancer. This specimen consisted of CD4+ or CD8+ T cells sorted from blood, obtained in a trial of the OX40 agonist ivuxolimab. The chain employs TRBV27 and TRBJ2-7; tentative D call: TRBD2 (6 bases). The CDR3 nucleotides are TGTGCCAGCAGTTTATCGATCGGGGGTTTCTACGAGCAGTACTTC. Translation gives CASSLSIGGFYEQYF.